Following are 6 T cell receptor beta chains from one sample sequenced in a study of T cell repertoires in cytomegalovirus infection. Via MiXCR, TCRdb re-called the reads, giving one row per CDR3 protein. The sample yields 300,000 to 450,000 distinct CDR3 sequences, 15% to 20% seen once. The material sequenced was PBMCs. The receptors shown here come from a human donor in good health (CMV status not recorded). Some clones in this sample may be carry-over from other donors' samples.

This clonotype was recorded a few times. This chain connects TRBV4-1 to TRBJ2-7, with 8 bases lining up with TRBD1. This CDR3 has 15 residues. Germline-derived CDR1 and CDR2 are MGHRA and YSYEKL. With V trimmed by 1 base and J by 3 bases, 5 bases remained unmatched. The CDR3 region is CASSQVGQGIYEQYF. The CDR3 DNA reads as TGCGCCAGCAGCCAAGTCGGACAGGGAATCTACGAGCAGTACTTC.

This clonotype was counted once. This chain uses TRBV19 with TRBJ2-1; either TRBD1 or TRBD2 may supply D (5 bases each). The CDR3 is 15 amino acids. Trimming took 1 base from V and 2 from J, leaving 9 bases between them. Germline CDR1 LNHDA, CDR2 SQIVND (reference sequence). Here the CDR3 DNA reads TGTGCCAGTAGTATAGTTGGGGGTCCCTACAATGAGCAGTTCTTC. The encoded protein is CASSIVGGPYNEQFF.

This clonotype was detected only a few times. The CDR3 region is CASMARGTEAFF. The CDR3 coding sequence is TGTGCCAGCATGGCCAGGGGCACTGAAGCTTTCTTT. V is TRBV28 and J is TRBJ1-1, with a tentative D call TRBD1 (6 bases). Germline CDR1 MDHEN, CDR2 SYDVKM. The germline V and J ends were trimmed by 7 bases and 4 bases, with 10 bases remaining between them. This CDR3 contains 12 residues.

This clonotype appeared many times. The CDR3 region is CASSSTNYGTDTQYF. CDR3 in DNA: TGTGCCAGCAGTTCCACCAACTACGGCACAGATACGCAGTATTTT. V and J are TRBV12-3 or TRBV12-4 and TRBJ2-3; D unresolved. CDR3 size: 15 residues. Trimming removed 4 bases from V and 1 base from J, with 12 bases in between.

This clonotype was recorded a few times. This rearrangement joins TRBV12-3 or TRBV12-4 to TRBJ2-3; D unclear. Trimming stripped 8 bases from V and 14 bases from J, with 17 bases between. This CDR3 comprises 11 residues. The CDR3 DNA reads as TGTGCCAGCGCCGACGGTCCACGACGGTATTTT. As protein: CASADGPRRYF.

This clonotype was counted ten times or more. This chain joins TRBV12-3 or TRBV12-4 and TRBJ2-3, with 7 bases lining up with TRBD1. The V and J ends lost 6 bases and 1 base, in that order; junction bases with no gene match: 4. This CDR3 spans 14 amino acids. The CDR3 loop is CASRRDSGTDTQYF. The DNA of the CDR3 is TGTGCCAGCAGAAGGGACAGTGGCACAGATACGCAGTATTTT.